This T cell receptor beta chain is from a study of blood T cells in healthy people across ages. General observations from the study: Naive T cell percentage and TCR beta diversity correlated strongly. In the absence of known donor CMV status, changes in expanded clonotypes were possibly confounded.

Through a sample-barcoded 5' primer and a J-beta primer mix, a second PCR was run for roughly 6 to 11 cycles. TCRdb re-called the 5' RACE reads with MiXCR, one entry per CDR3 protein. Of 550,000 to 800,000 distinct CDR3 sequences listed, roughly 32% were seen once; the top ten hold 15% to 17%. CDR1 and CDR2 from the germline V gene are SGHVS and FQNEAQ. This CDR3 spans 16 amino acids. This clonotype was recorded a few times. Its antigen remains unknown. The sample consisted of blood. This clonotype was obtained from a woman older than 75 in good health. The chain carries TRBV7-8 and TRBJ2-4; unclear D gene. Matching the DNA end better, TRBJ2-7 makes the J call doubtful. The CDR3 region is CASNQRILGSSYEQYF. CDR3 bases: TGTGCCAGCAACCAACGAATTCTGGGTTCTTCCTACGAGCAGTACTTC.